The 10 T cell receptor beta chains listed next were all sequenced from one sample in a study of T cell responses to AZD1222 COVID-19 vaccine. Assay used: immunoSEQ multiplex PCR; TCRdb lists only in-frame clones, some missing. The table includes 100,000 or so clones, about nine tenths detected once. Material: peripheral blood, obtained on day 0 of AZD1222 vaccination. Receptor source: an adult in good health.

The CDR3 loop reads CASSLPLGDTQYF. The CDR3 nucleotides read TGTGCCAGTAGTTTACCCTTAGGAGATACGCAGTATTTT. The chain links TRBV19 to TRBJ2-3; no clear D. The CDR3 is 13 amino acids. The V gene lost 5 bases and the J gene lost 5 bases, with 11 bases spanning the gap. Germline V CDR1 and CDR2: LNHDA, SQIVND (reference sequence).

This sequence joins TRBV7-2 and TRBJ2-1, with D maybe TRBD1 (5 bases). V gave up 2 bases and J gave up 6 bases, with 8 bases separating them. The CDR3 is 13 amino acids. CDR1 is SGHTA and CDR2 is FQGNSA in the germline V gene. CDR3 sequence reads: CASSLFQGNEQFF. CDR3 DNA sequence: TGTGCCAGCAGCTTATTTCAGGGCAATGAGCAGTTCTTC.

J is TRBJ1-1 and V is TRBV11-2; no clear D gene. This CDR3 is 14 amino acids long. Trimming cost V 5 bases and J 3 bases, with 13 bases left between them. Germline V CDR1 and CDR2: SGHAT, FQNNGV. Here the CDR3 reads CASSQLRVYTEAFF. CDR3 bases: TGTGCCAGCAGCCAACTACGGGTATACACTGAAGCTTTCTTT.

CDR3 nucleotides: TGTGCTAGTGGGGAGAAATTGGGTGAGCAGTTCTTC. It specifies CASGEKLGEQFF. V and J are TRBV12-5 and TRBJ2-1, with D unresolved. The CDR3 extends over 12 amino acids. CDR1 LGHNT and CDR2 FRNRAP come from the germline V gene. The ends were cut back, 6 bases at V and 9 bases at J, with 12 bases in the middle.

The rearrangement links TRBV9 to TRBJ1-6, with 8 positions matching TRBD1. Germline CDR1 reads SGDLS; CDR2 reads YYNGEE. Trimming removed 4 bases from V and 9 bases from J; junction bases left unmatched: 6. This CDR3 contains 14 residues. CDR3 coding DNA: TGTGCCAGCAGCTCCGGGACAGGAGGTTCACCCCTCCACTTT. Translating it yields CASSSGTGGSPLHF.

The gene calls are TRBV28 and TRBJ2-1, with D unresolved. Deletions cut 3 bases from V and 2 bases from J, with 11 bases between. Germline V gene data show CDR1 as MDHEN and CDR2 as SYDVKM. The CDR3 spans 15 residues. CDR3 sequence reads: CASSFRGPPYNEQFF. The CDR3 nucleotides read TGTGCCAGCAGTTTTCGCGGACCGCCCTACAATGAGCAGTTCTTC.

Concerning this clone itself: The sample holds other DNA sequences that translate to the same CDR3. The CDR3 nucleotides read TGCGCCAGCAGCTTGGGGGGGAGCTCCTACAATGAGCAGTTCTTC. Its protein is CASSLGGSSYNEQFF. The chain carries TRBV5-1 and TRBJ2-1; D possibly matches TRBD1 or TRBD2 (5 bases each). The CDR3 runs to 15 residues. V gave up 0 bases and J gave up 0 bases, with 7 bases separating them. In germline, CDR1 is SGHRS, CDR2 YFSETQ.

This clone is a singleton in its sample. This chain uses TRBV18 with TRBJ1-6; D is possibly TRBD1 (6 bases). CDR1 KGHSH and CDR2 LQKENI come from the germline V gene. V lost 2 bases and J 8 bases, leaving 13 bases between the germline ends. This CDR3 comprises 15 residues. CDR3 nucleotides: TGTGCCAGCTCACCAAAGACAGGCCGGGATTCACCCCTCCACTTT. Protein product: CASSPKTGRDSPLHF.

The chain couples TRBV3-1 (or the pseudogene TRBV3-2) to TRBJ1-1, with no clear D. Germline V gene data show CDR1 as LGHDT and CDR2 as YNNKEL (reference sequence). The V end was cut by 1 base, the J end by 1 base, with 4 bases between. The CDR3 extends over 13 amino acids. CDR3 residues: CASSQGTNTEAFF. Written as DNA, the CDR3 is TGTGCCAGCAGCCAAGGCACGAACACTGAAGCTTTCTTT.

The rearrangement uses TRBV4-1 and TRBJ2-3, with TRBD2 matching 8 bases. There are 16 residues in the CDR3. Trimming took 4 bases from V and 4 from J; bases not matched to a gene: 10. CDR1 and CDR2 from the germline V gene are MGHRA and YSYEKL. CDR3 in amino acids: CASSPLAGRMADTQYF. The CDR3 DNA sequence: TGCGCCAGCAGCCCCCTAGCGGGTCGAATGGCAGATACGCAGTATTTT.